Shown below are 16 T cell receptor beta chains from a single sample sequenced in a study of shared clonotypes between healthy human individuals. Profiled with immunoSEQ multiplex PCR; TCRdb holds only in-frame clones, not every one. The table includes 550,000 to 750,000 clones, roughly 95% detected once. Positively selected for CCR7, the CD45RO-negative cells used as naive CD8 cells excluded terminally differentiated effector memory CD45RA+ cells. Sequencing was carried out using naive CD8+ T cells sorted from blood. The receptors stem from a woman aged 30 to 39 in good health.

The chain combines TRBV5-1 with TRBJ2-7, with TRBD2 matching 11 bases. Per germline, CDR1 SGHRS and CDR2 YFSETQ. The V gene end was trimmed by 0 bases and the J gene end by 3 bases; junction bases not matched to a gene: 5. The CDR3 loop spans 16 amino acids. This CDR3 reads CASSLVASGGFYEQYF. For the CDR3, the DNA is TGCGCCAGCAGCTTGGTCGCTAGCGGGGGGTTCTACGAGCAGTACTTC.

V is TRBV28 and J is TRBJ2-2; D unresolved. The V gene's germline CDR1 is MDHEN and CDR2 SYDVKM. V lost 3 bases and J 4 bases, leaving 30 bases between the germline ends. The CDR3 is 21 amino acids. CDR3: CASSFRPSNLLPAERTGELFF. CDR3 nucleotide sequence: TGTGCCAGCAGTTTTAGACCCAGCAATCTCTTACCCGCCGAACGCACCGGGGAGCTGTTTTTT.

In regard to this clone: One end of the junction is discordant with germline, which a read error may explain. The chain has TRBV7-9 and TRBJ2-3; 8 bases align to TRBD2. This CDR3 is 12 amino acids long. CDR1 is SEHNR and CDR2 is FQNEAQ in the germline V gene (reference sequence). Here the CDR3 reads CASSLGGTRSDF. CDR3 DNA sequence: TGTGCCAGCAGCTTAGGCGGGACTAGGTCGGATTTT.

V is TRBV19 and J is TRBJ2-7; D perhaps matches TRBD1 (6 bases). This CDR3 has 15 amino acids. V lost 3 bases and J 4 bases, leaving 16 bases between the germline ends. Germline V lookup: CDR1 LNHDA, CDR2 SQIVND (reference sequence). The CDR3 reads CASSIFLGRGYEQYF. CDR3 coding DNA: TGTGCCAGTAGTATCTTTCTCGGCAGGGGATACGAGCAGTACTTC.

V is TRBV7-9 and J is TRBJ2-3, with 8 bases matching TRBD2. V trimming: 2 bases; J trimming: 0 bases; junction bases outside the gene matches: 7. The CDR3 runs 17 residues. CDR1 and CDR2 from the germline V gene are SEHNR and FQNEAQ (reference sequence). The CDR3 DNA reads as TGTGCCAGCAGCTTAAATCCAACTAGCGGAAGCACAGATACGCAGTATTTT. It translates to CASSLNPTSGSTDTQYF.

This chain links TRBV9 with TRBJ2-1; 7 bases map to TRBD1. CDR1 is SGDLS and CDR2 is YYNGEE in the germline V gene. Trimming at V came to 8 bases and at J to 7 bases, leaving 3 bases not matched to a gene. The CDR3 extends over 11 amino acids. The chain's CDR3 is CASTQGNEQFF. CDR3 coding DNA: TGTGCCAGTACACAGGGGAATGAGCAGTTCTTC. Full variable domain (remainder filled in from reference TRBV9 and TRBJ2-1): DSGVTQTPKHLITATGQRVTLRCSPRSGDLSVYWYQQSLDQGLQFLIQYYNGEERAKGNILERFSAQQFPDLHSELNLSSLELGDSALYFCASTQGNEQFFGPGTRLTVL.

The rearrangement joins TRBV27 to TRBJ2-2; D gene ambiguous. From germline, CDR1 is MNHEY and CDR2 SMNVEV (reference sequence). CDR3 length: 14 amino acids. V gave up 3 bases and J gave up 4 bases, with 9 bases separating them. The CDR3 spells CASSFFSPTGELFF. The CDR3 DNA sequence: TGTGCCAGCAGTTTCTTTAGTCCCACCGGGGAGCTGTTTTTT.

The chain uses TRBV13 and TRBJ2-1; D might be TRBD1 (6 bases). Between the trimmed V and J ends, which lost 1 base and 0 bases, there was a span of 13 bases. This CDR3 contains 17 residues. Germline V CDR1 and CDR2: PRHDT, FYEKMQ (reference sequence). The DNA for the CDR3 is TGTGCCAGCAGCTTAGAACCTCAGGGGAGCTCCTACAATGAGCAGTTCTTC. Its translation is CASSLEPQGSSYNEQFF.

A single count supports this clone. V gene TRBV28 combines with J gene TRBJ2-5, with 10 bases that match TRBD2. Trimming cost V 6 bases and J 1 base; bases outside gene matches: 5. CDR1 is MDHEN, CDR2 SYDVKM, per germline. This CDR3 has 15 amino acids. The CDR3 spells CASSPSGSPQETQYF. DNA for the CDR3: TGTGCCAGCAGCCCTAGCGGGAGTCCCCAAGAGACCCAGTACTTC.

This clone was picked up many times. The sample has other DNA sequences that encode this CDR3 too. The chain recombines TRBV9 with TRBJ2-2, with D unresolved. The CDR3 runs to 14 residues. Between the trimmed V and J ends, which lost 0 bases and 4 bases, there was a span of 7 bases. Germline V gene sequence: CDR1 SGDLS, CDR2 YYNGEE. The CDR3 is CASSVAWGTGELFF. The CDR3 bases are TGTGCCAGCAGCGTAGCGTGGGGCACCGGGGAGCTGTTTTTT.

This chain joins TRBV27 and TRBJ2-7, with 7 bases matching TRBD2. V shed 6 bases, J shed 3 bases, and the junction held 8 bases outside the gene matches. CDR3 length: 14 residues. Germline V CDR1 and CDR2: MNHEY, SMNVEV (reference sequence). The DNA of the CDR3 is TGTGCCAGCAGGACCTGGGGGGGAAACTACGAGCAGTACTTC. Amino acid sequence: CASRTWGGNYEQYF.

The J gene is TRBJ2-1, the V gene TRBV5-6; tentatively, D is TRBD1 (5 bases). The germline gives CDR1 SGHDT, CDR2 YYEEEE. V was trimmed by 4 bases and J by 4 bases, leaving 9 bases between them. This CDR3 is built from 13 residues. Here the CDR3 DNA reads TGTGCCAGCAGCCCAGACAGTTACAATGAGCAGTTCTTC. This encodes CASSPDSYNEQFF.

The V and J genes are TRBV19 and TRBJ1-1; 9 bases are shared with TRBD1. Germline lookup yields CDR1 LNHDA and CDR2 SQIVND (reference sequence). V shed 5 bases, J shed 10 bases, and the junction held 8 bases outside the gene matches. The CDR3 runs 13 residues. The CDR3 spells CASSQKTTGGAFF. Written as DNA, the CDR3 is TGTGCCAGTAGTCAAAAGACGACAGGGGGAGCTTTCTTT.

CDR3 DNA sequence: TGTGCCAGCAGTCCCGTGACTAGCGGGAGGGCAAAGTTCTTC. It translates to CASSPVTSGRAKFF. The chain recombines TRBV27 with TRBJ2-1; 14 bases align to TRBD2. Trimming took 5 bases from V and 14 from J; bases not matched to a gene: 8. Germline CDR1 is MNHEY and CDR2 is SMNVEV (reference sequence). This CDR3 is built from 14 residues.

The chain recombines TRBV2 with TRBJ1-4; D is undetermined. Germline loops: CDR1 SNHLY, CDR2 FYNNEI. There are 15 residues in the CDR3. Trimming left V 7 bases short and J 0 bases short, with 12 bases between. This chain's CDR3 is CASIGRRATNEKLFF. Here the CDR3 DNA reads TGTGCCAGCATAGGGAGGCGGGCAACTAATGAAAAACTGTTTTTT.

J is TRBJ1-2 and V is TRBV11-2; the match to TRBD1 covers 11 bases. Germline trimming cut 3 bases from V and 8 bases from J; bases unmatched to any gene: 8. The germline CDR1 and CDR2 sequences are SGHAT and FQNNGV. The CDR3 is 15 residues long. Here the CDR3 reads CASSFGTGGIGGYTF. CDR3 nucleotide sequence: TGTGCCAGCAGCTTTGGGACAGGGGGGATCGGGGGCTACACCTTC.